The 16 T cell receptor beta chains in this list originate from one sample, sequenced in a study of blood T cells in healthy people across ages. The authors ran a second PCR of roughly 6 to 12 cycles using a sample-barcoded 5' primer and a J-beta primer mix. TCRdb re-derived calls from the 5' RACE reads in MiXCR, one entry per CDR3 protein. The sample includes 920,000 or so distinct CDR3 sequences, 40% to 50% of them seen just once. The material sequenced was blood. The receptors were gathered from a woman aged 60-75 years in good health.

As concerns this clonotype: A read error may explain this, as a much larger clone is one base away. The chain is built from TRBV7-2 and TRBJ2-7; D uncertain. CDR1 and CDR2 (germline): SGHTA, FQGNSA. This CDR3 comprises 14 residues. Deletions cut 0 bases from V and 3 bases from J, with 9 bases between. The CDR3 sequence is CASSLALSYYEQYF. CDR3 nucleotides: TGTGCCAGCAGCTTAGCACTATCATACTACGAGCAGTACTTC.

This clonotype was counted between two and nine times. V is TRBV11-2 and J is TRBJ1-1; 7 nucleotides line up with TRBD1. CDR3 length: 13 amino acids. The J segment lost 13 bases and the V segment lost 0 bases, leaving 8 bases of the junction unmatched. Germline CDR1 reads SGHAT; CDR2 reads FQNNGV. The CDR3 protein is CASSLDLGDRYFF. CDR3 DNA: TGTGCCAGCAGCTTAGATCTTGGGGACAGATATTTCTTT.

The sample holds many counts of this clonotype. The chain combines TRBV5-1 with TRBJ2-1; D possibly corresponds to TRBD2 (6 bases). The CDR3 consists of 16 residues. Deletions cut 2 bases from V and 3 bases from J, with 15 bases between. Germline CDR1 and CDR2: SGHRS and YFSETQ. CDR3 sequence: CASSFGEAGNYNEQFF. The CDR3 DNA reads TGCGCCAGCAGCTTTGGGGAAGCGGGTAACTACAATGAGCAGTTCTTC.

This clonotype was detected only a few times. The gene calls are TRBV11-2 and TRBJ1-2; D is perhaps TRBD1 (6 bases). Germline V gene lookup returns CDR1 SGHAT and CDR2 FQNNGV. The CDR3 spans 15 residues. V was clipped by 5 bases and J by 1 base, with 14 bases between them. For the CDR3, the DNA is TGTGCCAGCAGCACCCCCCGGGACAATAACTATGGCTACACCTTC. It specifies CASSTPRDNNYGYTF.

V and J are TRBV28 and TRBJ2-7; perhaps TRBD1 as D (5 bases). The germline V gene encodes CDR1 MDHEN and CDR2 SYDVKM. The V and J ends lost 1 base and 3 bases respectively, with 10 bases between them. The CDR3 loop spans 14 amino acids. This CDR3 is CASSLFAGNYEQYF. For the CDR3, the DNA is TGTGCCAGCAGTTTATTTGCAGGGAACTACGAGCAGTACTTC.

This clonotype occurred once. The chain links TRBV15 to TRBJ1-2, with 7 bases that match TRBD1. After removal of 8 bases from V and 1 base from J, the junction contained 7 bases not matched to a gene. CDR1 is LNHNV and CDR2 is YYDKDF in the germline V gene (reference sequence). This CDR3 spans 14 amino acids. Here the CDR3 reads CATALGQSNYGYTF. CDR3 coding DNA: TGTGCCACCGCCCTGGGACAGAGTAACTATGGCTACACCTTC.

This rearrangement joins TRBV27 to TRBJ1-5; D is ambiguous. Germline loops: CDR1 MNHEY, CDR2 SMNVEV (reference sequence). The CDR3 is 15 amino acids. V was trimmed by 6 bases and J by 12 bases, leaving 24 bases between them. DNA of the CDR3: TGTGCCAGCAGGAGAGGGTCGGAGGGTGGAGGTGTCCAGCATTTT. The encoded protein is CASRRGSEGGGVQHF.

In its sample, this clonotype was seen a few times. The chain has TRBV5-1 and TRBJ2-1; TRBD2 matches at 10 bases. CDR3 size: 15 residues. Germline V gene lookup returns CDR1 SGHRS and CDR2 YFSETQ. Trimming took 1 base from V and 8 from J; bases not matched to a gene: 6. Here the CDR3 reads CASSLSSGSLDEQFF. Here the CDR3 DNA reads TGCGCCAGCAGCTTGTCTAGCGGGAGTCTTGATGAGCAGTTCTTC.

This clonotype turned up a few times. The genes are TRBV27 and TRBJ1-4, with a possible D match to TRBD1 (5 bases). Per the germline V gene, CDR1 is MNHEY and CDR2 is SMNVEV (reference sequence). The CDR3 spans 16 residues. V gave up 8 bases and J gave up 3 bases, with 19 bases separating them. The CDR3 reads CASSLWGGPPNEKLFF. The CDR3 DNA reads TGTGCCAGCTCCCTCTGGGGGGGTCCCCCTAATGAAAAACTGTTTTTT.

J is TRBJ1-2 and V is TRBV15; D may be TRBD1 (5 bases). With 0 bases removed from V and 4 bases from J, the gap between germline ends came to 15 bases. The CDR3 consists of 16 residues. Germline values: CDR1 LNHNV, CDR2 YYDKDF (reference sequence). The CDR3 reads CATSRDSGGERYGYTF. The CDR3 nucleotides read TGTGCCACCAGCAGAGATTCCGGAGGGGAACGCTATGGCTACACCTTC.

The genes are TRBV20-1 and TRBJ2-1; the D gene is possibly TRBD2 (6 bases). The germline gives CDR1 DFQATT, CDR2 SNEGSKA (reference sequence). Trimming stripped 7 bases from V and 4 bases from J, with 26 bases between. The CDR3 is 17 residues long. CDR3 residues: CSVQSLIRGNGYNEQFF. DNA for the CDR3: TGCAGTGTTCAGAGCCTCATTCGGGGGAATGGATACAATGAGCAGTTCTTC.

The CDR3 DNA reads TGCGCCAGCAGCAACAATCCACAGGGGGCCCCCCCAATGACCGGGGAGCTGTTTTTT. This gives the protein CASSNNPQGAPPMTGELFF. The chain combines TRBV5-1 with TRBJ2-2; 9 positions agree with TRBD1. CDR3 length: 19 amino acids. V shed 4 bases and J 5 bases; nucleotides not matched to a gene: 18. Germline V CDR1 and CDR2: SGHRS, YFSETQ.

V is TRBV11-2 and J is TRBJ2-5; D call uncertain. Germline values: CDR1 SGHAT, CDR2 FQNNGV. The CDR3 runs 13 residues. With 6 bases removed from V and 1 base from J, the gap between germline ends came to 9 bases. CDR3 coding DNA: TGTGCCAGCAGTTTTGGTGCCCAAGAGACCCAGTACTTC. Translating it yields CASSFGAQETQYF.

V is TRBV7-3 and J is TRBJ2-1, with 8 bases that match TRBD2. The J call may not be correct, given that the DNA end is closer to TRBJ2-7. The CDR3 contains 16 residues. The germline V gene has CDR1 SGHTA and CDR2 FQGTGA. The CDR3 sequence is CASSPSSGSSYNEQYF. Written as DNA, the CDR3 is TGTGCCAGCAGCCCATCAAGCGGGAGCTCCTACAATGAGCAGTACTTC.

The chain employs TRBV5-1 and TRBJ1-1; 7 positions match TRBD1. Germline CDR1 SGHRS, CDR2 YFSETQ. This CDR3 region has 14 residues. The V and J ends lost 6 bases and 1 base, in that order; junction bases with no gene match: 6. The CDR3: CASKQQGSNTEAFF. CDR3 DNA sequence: TGCGCCAGCAAGCAACAGGGGTCGAACACTGAAGCTTTCTTT.

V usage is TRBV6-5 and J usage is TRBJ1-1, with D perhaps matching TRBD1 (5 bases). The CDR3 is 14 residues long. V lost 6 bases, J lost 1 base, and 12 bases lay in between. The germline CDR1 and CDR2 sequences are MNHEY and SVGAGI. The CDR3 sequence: CASREPGGNTEAFF. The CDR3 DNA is TGTGCCAGCAGGGAACCGGGGGGGAACACTGAAGCTTTCTTT.